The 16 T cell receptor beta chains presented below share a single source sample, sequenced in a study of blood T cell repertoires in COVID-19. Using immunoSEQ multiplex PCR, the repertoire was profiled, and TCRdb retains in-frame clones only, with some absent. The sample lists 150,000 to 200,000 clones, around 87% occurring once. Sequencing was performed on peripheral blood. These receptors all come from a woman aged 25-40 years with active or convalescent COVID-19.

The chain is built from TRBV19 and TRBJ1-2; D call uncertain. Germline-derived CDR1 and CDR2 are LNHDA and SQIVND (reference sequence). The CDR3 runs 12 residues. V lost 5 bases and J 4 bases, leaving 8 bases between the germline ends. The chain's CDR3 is CASSLTTYGYTF. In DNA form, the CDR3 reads TGTGCCAGTAGTTTAACTACCTATGGCTACACCTTC.

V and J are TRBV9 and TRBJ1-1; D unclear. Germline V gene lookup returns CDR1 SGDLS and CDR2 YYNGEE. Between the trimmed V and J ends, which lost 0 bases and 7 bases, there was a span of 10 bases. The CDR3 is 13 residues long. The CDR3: CASSVATVGEAFF. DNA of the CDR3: TGTGCCAGCAGCGTAGCTACTGTCGGTGAAGCTTTCTTT.

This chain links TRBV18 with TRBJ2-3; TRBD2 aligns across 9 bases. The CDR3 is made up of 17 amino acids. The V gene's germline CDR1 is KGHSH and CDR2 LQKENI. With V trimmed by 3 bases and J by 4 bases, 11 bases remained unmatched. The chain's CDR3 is CASSPLGTSLSADTQYF. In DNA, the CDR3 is TGTGCCAGCTCACCGCTCGGGACTAGCCTATCGGCAGATACGCAGTATTTT.

CDR3 region: CASSLDGSRNEQFF. In nucleotides, the CDR3 is TGTGCCAGCAGCTTAGACGGTAGTCGGAATGAGCAGTTCTTC. The chain joins TRBV7-2 to TRBJ2-1; D is unresolved. Germline CDR1 SGHTA, CDR2 FQGNSA. The CDR3 consists of 14 residues. V was shortened by 1 base and J by 7 bases, with 11 bases between the two germline ends.

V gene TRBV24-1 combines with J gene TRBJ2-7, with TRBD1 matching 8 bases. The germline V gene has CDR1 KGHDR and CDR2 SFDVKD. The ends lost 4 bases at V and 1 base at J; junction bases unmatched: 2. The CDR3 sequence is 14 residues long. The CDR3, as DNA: TGTGCCACCAGTGACCGGGACAGGTCCTACGAGCAGTACTTC. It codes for CATSDRDRSYEQYF.

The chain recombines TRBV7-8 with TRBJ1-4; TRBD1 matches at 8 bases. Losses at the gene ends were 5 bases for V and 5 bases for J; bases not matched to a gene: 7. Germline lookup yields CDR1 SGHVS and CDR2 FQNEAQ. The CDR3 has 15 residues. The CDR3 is CASSRDRPMNEKLFF. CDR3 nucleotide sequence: TGTGCCAGCAGCAGGGACAGGCCCATGAATGAAAAACTGTTTTTT.

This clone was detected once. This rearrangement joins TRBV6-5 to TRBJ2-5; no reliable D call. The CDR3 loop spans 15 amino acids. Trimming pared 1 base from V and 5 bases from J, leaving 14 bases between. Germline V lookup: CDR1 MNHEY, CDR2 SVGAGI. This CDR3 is CASSYLTSRLETQYF. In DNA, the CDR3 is TGTGCCAGCAGTTACTTGACTTCGAGGTTGGAGACCCAGTACTTC.

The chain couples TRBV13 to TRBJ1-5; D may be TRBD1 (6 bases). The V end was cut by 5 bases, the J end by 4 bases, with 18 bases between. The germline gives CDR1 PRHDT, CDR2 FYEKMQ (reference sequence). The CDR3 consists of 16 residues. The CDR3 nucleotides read TGTGCCAGCAGCCAAATGGGGGGGGCGAGGAATCAGCCCCAGCATTTT. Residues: CASSQMGGARNQPQHF.

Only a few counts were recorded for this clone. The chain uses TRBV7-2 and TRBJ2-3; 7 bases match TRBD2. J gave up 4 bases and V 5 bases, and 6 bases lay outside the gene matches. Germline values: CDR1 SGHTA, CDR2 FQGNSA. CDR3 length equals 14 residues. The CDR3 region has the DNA TGTGCCAGCAGCCCCAGACTAGCCGCAGATACGCAGTATTTT. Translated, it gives CASSPRLAADTQYF.

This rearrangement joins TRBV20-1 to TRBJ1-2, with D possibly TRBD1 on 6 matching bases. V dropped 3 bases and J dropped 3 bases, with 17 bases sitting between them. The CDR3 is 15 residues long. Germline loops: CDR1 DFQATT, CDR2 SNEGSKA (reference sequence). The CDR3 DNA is TGCAGTGCTAGTAGTGGGCAGGGGTACGACTATGGCTACACCTTC. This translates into CSASSGQGYDYGYTF.

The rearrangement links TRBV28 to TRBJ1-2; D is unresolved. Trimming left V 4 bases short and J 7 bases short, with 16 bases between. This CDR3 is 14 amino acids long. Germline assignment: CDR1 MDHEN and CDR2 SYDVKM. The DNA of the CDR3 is TGTGCCAGCAGTTCCCCGGGGTGGTCTTCTGGCTACACCTTC. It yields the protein CASSSPGWSSGYTF.

In nucleotides, the CDR3 is TGCAGTGCTAGTGTACAGTTGAACACTGAAGCTTTCTTT. It yields the protein CSASVQLNTEAFF. The genes are TRBV20-1 and TRBJ1-1; D gene unclear. Trimming stripped 3 bases from V and 0 bases from J, with 8 bases between. The CDR3 totals 13 residues. Germline CDR1 is DFQATT and CDR2 is SNEGSKA (reference sequence).

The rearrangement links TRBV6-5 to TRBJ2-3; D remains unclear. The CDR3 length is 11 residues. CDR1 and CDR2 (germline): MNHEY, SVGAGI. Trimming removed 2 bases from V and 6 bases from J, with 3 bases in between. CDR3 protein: CASSYEDTQYF. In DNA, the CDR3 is TGTGCCAGCAGTTACGAGGATACGCAGTATTTT.

The CDR3 DNA reads TGTGCCAGCAGCTTAATCCTCCGGGGTCAAGAGACCCAGTACTTC. Its translation: CASSLILRGQETQYF. The V gene is TRBV7-9, the J gene TRBJ2-5, with TRBD2 as a possible D gene (5 bases). This CDR3 comprises 15 residues. Germline lookup yields CDR1 SEHNR and CDR2 FQNEAQ (reference sequence). Trimming cost V 2 bases and J 2 bases, with 12 bases left between them.

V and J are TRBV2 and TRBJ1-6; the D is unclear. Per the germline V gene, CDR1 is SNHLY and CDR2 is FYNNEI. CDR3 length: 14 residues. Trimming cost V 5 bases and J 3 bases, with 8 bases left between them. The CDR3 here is CASSQVNYNSPLHF. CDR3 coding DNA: TGTGCCAGCAGTCAGGTGAACTATAATTCACCCCTCCACTTT.

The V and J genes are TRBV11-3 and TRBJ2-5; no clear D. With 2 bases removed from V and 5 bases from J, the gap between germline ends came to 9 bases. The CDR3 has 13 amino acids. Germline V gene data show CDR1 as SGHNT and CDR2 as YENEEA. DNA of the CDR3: TGTGCCAGCAGCTTACGTGACGGGGAGACCCAGTACTTC. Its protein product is CASSLRDGETQYF.